One TCR beta chain is described in this entry. This entry comes from a study of blood T cell repertoires in COVID-19. Study overall: Some COVID-19 samples were acute and others convalescent; all came from the United States, Italy and Spain. T cells, B-cell-depleted T cells, or PBMCs supplied cDNA or gDNA.

The CDR3 length is 17 residues. Germline-derived CDR1 and CDR2 are GTSNPN and SVGIG (reference sequence). The V gene lost 1 base and the J gene lost 0 bases, with 18 bases spanning the gap. Original methodology: Counts of nucleated cells, estimated from reference gene primer amplification, were obtained. Assay: immunoSEQ multiplex PCR; the TCRdb copy retains only in-frame clones and omits some. D and trimming come from the DNA, and the V and J calls and clone size come from that table. This table has more than 55,000 clones, 76% appearing once. This clonotype was obtained from a woman aged 50 to 60 with active or convalescent COVID-19. The V gene is TRBV30, the J gene TRBJ1-1; D uncertain. The material sequenced was peripheral blood. The CDR3 protein is CAWSDMRLGQMNTEAFF. CDR3 DNA: TGTGCCTGGAGTGATATGCGGTTGGGTCAGATGAACACTGAAGCTTTCTTT. The complete variable domain, with remaining parts taken from reference TRBV30 and TRBJ1-1, reads SQTIHQWPATLVQPVGSPLSLECTVEGTSNPNLYWYRQAAGRGLQLLFYSVGIGQISSEVPQNLSASRPQDRQFILSSKKLLLSDSGFYLCAWSDMRLGQMNTEAFFGQGTRLTVV.